This TCR beta chain comes out of a study of monozygotic twins with inflammatory bowel disease. The study's findings and limits: The authors note that differing immunosuppressive treatments may have added variability to patient repertoires. The analysis yielded no support for one strong signal or clonotype associated with IBD.

TCRdb reworked the 5' RACE reads into one entry per CDR3 protein, no DNA. This sample's clone table lists some 150,000 distinct CDR3 sequences. The V gene's germline CDR1 is DFQATT and CDR2 SNEGSKA (reference sequence). The CDR3 contains 11 residues. Turning to this clonotype: The antigen is undetermined.

This clonotype was sampled from a human donor with ulcerative colitis or Crohn's disease, or a healthy co-twin of an affected twin (not recorded which). The specimen sequenced was blood. This chain connects TRBV20-1 to TRBJ2-1. The CDR3 sequence: CSARVYNEQFF.